These 29 T cell receptor beta chains originate from one sample sequenced in a study of graft-versus-host responses after intestinal transplantation. These TCRs are of unknown antigen specificity. Profiling relied on immunoSEQ multiplex PCR, and the TCRdb table lists in-frame clones only, not all of them. This sample carries about 78,000 clones, roughly 84% of them seen once, and the ten largest clones take approximately 8%. Sequenced here: unstimulated CD8+ T cells sorted from spleen or lymph node cells, sampled before transplant. The receptors were gathered from a human donor who was the organ donor for an intestinal transplant.

The rearrangement uses TRBV4-1 and TRBJ1-1; D is unresolved. Germline V gene data show CDR1 as MGHRA and CDR2 as YSYEKL. The CDR3 extends over 13 amino acids. Deletions cut 1 base from V and 7 bases from J, with 10 bases between. The CDR3 region has the DNA TGCGCCAGCAGCCAAGTAGGTGGCGTTGAAGCTTTCTTT. As protein: CASSQVGGVEAFF.

The rearrangement links TRBV7-2 to TRBJ2-1; D remains ambiguous. Germline assignment: CDR1 SGHTA and CDR2 FQGNSA. This CDR3 contains 14 residues. V dropped 5 bases and J dropped 5 bases, with 13 bases sitting between them. Here the CDR3 reads CASSEGPTDNEQFF. CDR3 DNA: TGTGCCAGCAGCGAAGGGCCCACTGACAATGAGCAGTTCTTC.

This chain connects TRBV5-1 to TRBJ2-7; TRBD1 matches 10 bases. Trimming at V came to 4 bases and at J to 5 bases, leaving 6 bases not matched to a gene. The CDR3 runs 14 residues. The V gene's germline CDR1 is SGHRS and CDR2 YFSETQ. The CDR3 is CASSQGTGVNEQYF. CDR3 nucleotide sequence: TGCGCCAGCAGCCAAGGGACAGGGGTCAACGAGCAGTACTTC. Together with reference TRBV5-1 and TRBJ2-7, the CDR3 gives the full variable domain: KAGVTQTPRYLIKTRGQQVTLSCSPISGHRSVSWYQQTPGQGLQFLFEYFSETQRNKGNFPGRFSGRQFSNSRSEMNVSTLELGDSALYLCASSQGTGVNEQYFGPGTRLTVT.

The chain has TRBV7-2 and TRBJ1-1; 7 positions agree with TRBD1. Unmatched junction bases numbered 6, after V lost 2 bases and J lost 0 bases. The CDR3 is 16 amino acids. The V gene's germline CDR1 is SGHTA and CDR2 FQGNSA. The CDR3, as DNA: TGTGCCAGCAGCTTAAGGACAGGCTCGCTGAACACTGAAGCTTTCTTT. This gives the protein CASSLRTGSLNTEAFF.

The chain employs TRBV27 and TRBJ1-5; maybe TRBD1 (5 bases). Germline assignment: CDR1 MNHEY and CDR2 SMNVEV (reference sequence). The length of the CDR3 is 14 residues. V lost 2 bases to trimming and J lost 5 bases, with 10 bases between them. CDR3 coding DNA: TGTGCCAGCAGTTTACAGGGACCTTATCAGCCCCAGCATTTT. Translating gives CASSLQGPYQPQHF.

This chain uses TRBV5-1 with TRBJ1-1; perhaps TRBD1 as D (6 bases). The CDR3 covers 14 residues. CDR1 is SGHRS, CDR2 YFSETQ, per germline. V gave up 0 bases and J gave up 4 bases, with 10 bases separating them. CDR3 sequence (DNA): TGCGCCAGCAGCTTGGCAGGGGTGAGCACTGAAGCTTTCTTT. Protein: CASSLAGVSTEAFF.

CDR3 residues: CASSASGGGTNEQFF. The CDR3, as DNA: TGTGCCAGCAGTGCGTCGGGCGGGGGTACGAATGAGCAGTTCTTC. The chain is built from TRBV2 and TRBJ2-1; 7 bases are shared with TRBD2. V shed 4 bases, J shed 7 bases, and the junction held 10 bases outside the gene matches. The CDR3 covers 15 residues. CDR1 and CDR2 (germline): SNHLY, FYNNEI.

The chain couples TRBV27 to TRBJ2-5; D is uncertain. Trimming left V 5 bases short and J 5 bases short, with 12 bases between. CDR1 is MNHEY and CDR2 is SMNVEV in the germline V gene (reference sequence). The CDR3 is 13 residues long. The CDR3 sequence is CASSISRLETQYF. In DNA, the CDR3 is TGTGCCAGCAGTATCTCCCGACTGGAGACCCAGTACTTC.

The chain is built from TRBV27 and TRBJ1-1, with TRBD1 matching over 8 bases. This CDR3 comprises 13 residues. Germline V gene data show CDR1 as MNHEY and CDR2 as SMNVEV (reference sequence). The ends lost 0 bases at V and 9 bases at J; junction bases unmatched: 3. CDR3 nucleotides: TGTGCCAGCAGTTTATCGACAGGGGATCAAGCTTTCTTT. The encoded protein is CASSLSTGDQAFF.

This clone counts as medium-sized (0.01 to 0.1%). J is TRBJ1-1 and V is TRBV6-4; D is undetermined. V was pared by 0 bases and J by 5 bases, with 7 bases between. There are 13 residues in the CDR3. Looked up from germline, CDR1 is MRHNA and CDR2 is SNTAGT. The CDR3: CASSDSSMTEAFF. The CDR3 nucleotides are TGTGCCAGCAGTGACTCGTCTATGACTGAAGCTTTCTTT.

The chain links TRBV4-1 to TRBJ1-2; no clear D gene. The length of the CDR3 is 17 residues. Germline V CDR1 and CDR2: MGHRA, YSYEKL. V lost 3 bases and J 3 bases, leaving 20 bases between the germline ends. The CDR3 reads CASSQQGSHSRYYGYTF. The DNA of the CDR3 is TGCGCCAGCAGCCAGCAAGGGTCGCACAGCCGTTACTATGGCTACACCTTC.

The chain combines TRBV29-1 with TRBJ1-1, with 8 positions matching TRBD1. Germline V gene sequence: CDR1 SQVTM, CDR2 ANQGSEA. The CDR3 has 12 amino acids. Losses at the gene ends were 7 bases for V and 4 bases for J; bases not matched to a gene: 5. The CDR3 DNA reads as TGCAGCGCTCTCGGGACAGGCACTGAAGCTTTCTTT. Translated: CSALGTGTEAFF.

CDR3 sequence: CASSLIGGTEAFF. The CDR3 DNA reads as TGTGCCAGCAGCTTAATAGGAGGCACTGAAGCTTTCTTT. J is TRBJ1-1 and V is TRBV7-3, with no clear D. Trimming cost V 1 base and J 4 bases, with 7 bases left between them. The CDR3 sequence is 13 residues long. Per germline, CDR1 SGHTA and CDR2 FQGTGA.

The rearrangement uses TRBV19 and TRBJ2-7; D may be TRBD2 (5 bases). Germline CDR1 reads LNHDA; CDR2 reads SQIVND (reference sequence). V lost 3 bases and J 4 bases, leaving 13 bases between the germline ends. This CDR3 region has 14 residues. CDR3: CASSMGSGEYEQYF. CDR3 sequence (DNA): TGTGCCAGTAGTATGGGATCTGGGGAGTACGAGCAGTACTTC.

This chain uses TRBV10-2 with TRBJ1-2; 7 positions agree with TRBD1. This CDR3 region has 17 residues. Germline V gives CDR1 WSHSY, CDR2 SAAADI. With V trimmed by 6 bases and J by 8 bases, 21 bases remained unmatched. As DNA, the CDR3 is TGCGCCAGCAGCGCCGACCTCATATCCGGGACAGCGTCCGGCTACACCTTC. Its translation is CASSADLISGTASGYTF.

About this clone itself: Mismatch with germline at one junction end may stem from a read error. The chain couples TRBV6-6 to TRBJ1-1, with D perhaps matching TRBD1 (5 bases). The CDR3 sequence is 13 residues long. Germline CDR1 is MNHNY and CDR2 is SVGAGI (reference sequence). Written as DNA, the CDR3 is TGTGCCAGCAGTCCCGGGACCCCAACTGGAGCTTTCTTT. It encodes CASSPGTPTGAFF.

The chain employs TRBV7-9 and TRBJ1-2; D ambiguous. This CDR3 spans 16 amino acids. Germline-derived CDR1 and CDR2 are SEHNR and FQNEAQ (reference sequence). Trimming removed 4 bases at V and 0 bases at J, with 15 bases between. CDR3 sequence (DNA): TGTGCCAGCAGCTACGATACAGTGACACCTAACTATGGCTACACCTTC. Amino acid sequence: CASSYDTVTPNYGYTF.

The V gene is TRBV28, the J gene TRBJ1-5, with a possible D match to TRBD1 (5 bases). The CDR3 totals 17 residues. Per the germline V gene, CDR1 is MDHEN and CDR2 is SYDVKM. Trimming took 7 bases from V and 0 from J, leaving 19 bases between them. The CDR3 sequence: CASTTLQGAHSNQPQHF. The CDR3, as DNA: TGTGCCAGCACCACTCTGCAGGGTGCACATAGCAATCAGCCCCAGCATTTT.

This clone turned up a few times. J is TRBJ1-5 and V is TRBV4-1; D unclear. Trimming left V 2 bases short and J 0 bases short, with 8 bases between. Germline values: CDR1 MGHRA, CDR2 YSYEKL. CDR3 length equals 15 residues. CDR3 residues: CASSQSAASNQPQHF. The CDR3 coding sequence is TGCGCCAGCAGCCAATCGGCAGCTAGCAATCAGCCCCAGCATTTT.

This clone is medium-sized (0.01 to 0.1%) within its sample. The V gene is TRBV10-1, the J gene TRBJ1-1; no reliable D call. Germline assignment: CDR1 WNHNN and CDR2 SYGVQD (reference sequence). The CDR3 covers 13 residues. V gave up 4 bases and J gave up 0 bases, with 6 bases separating them. CDR3 amino acids: CASSVSMNTEAFF. CDR3 sequence (DNA): TGCGCCAGCAGTGTCTCGATGAACACTGAAGCTTTCTTT.

This rearrangement joins TRBV2 to TRBJ1-2; D is unresolved. Germline-derived CDR1 and CDR2 are SNHLY and FYNNEI. The CDR3 sequence is 15 residues long. V was clipped by 9 bases and J by 6 bases, with 23 bases between them. The CDR3 DNA reads TGTGCCAGGGGCGACCGTGGACCTGATTTAAATGGCTACACCTTC. It is translated as CARGDRGPDLNGYTF. The full variable domain, completed using reference TRBV2 and TRBJ1-2, is EPEVTQTPSHQVTQMGQEVILRCVPISNHLYFYWYRQILGQKVEFLVSFYNNEISEKSEIFDDQFSVERPDGSNFTLKIRSTKLEDSAMYFCARGDRGPDLNGYTFGSGTRLTVV.

The chain joins TRBV7-3 to TRBJ2-1; a weak D match, TRBD2 (5 bases). Germline V gene sequence: CDR1 SGHTA, CDR2 FQGTGA. The germline V and J ends were trimmed by 1 base and 2 bases, with 12 bases remaining between them. The CDR3 is 16 amino acids. CDR3 coding DNA: TGTGCCAGCAGCTTAAAGGACTCCCTCCCCTACAATGAGCAGTTCTTC. Amino acid sequence: CASSLKDSLPYNEQFF.

The chain recombines TRBV5-5 with TRBJ2-7; the match to TRBD1 covers 7 bases. V lost 4 bases, J lost 7 bases, and 11 bases stayed unmatched. Germline CDR1 SGHKS, CDR2 YYEKEE (reference sequence). This CDR3 spans 14 amino acids. The CDR3 coding sequence is TGTGCCAGCAGCCGGACAGGTTTTCATAGTGAGCAGTACTTC. Amino acids: CASSRTGFHSEQYF.

This clone has just one count. The chain couples TRBV7-8 to TRBJ1-1; D uncertain. CDR3 length: 13 residues. V lost 5 bases and J 5 bases, leaving 12 bases between the germline ends. Germline V gene lookup returns CDR1 SGHVS and CDR2 FQNEAQ. This CDR3 is CASSLYQETEAFF. The CDR3 DNA sequence: TGTGCCAGCAGCCTATACCAGGAGACTGAAGCTTTCTTT.

This clone was observed a single time. The CDR3: CASRDGQETQYF. In DNA, the CDR3 is TGTGCCAGCAGGGACGGCCAAGAGACCCAGTACTTC. V gene TRBV2 combines with J gene TRBJ2-5; D remains ambiguous. V gave up 6 bases and J gave up 1 base, with 6 bases separating them. CDR1 and CDR2 from the germline V gene are SNHLY and FYNNEI. CDR3 length: 12 amino acids.

This sequence joins TRBV6-1 and TRBJ1-2, with 7 bases fitting TRBD1. The germline gives CDR1 MNHNS, CDR2 SASEGT. The CDR3 consists of 15 residues. Trimming removed 7 bases from V and 8 bases from J; junction bases left unmatched: 16. The CDR3 region is CASTRDRRHLRGYTF. The CDR3 DNA reads TGTGCCAGCACCAGGGACAGAAGACATTTGCGCGGCTACACCTTC.

The chain uses TRBV2 and TRBJ2-6; D not resolved. From germline, CDR1 is SNHLY and CDR2 FYNNEI. This CDR3 region has 15 residues. V was pared by 7 bases and J by 0 bases, with 10 bases between. The CDR3 loop reads CASTTTVSGANVLTF. The CDR3 DNA is TGTGCCAGCACCACGACGGTCTCTGGGGCCAACGTCCTGACTTTC. The full variable domain, in which reference TRBV2 and TRBJ2-6 provide the parts outside the CDR3, is EPEVTQTPSHQVTQMGQEVILRCVPISNHLYFYWYRQILGQKVEFLVSFYNNEISEKSEIFDDQFSVERPDGSNFTLKIRSTKLEDSAMYFCASTTTVSGANVLTFGAGSRLTVL.

The rearrangement joins TRBV9 to TRBJ2-1, with 9 bases matching TRBD1. The CDR3 covers 16 residues. Looked up from germline, CDR1 is SGDLS and CDR2 is YYNGEE. With 4 bases clipped from V and 5 bases from J, the junction kept 10 bases outside the gene matches. CDR3 residues: CASSPEPGQGHNEQFF. CDR3 in DNA: TGTGCCAGCAGCCCAGAACCGGGACAGGGTCACAATGAGCAGTTCTTC.

This chain connects TRBV4-2 to TRBJ2-7; D is perhaps TRBD2 (8 bases). Germline V gives CDR1 LGHNA, CDR2 YNFKEQ. The CDR3 loop spans 14 amino acids. Trimming took 1 base from V and 5 from J, leaving 12 bases between them. CDR3 nucleotides: TGTGCCAGCAGCCAAGCGGGAGGGGGCGACGAGCAGTACTTC. It yields the protein CASSQAGGGDEQYF.